This T cell receptor beta chain was profiled in a study of blood T cell repertoires in COVID-19. How the authors handled the data: Reference gene primer amplification gave estimated nucleated cell counts. Sequencing used immunoSEQ multiplex PCR; TCRdb keeps in-frame clones, though not all of them. Clone size and V and J calls were adopted from that table, with D and trimming inferred from the DNA. The sample contains around 250,000 clones, around 80% of which appear only once. The V gene end was trimmed by 2 bases and the J gene end by 4 bases; junction bases not matched to a gene: 7. Germline V gene lookup returns CDR1 LGHDT and CDR2 YNNKEL (reference sequence). The CDR3 length is 16 residues.

The chain is built from TRBV3-1 (or the pseudogene TRBV3-2) and TRBJ2-1; TRBD2 matches 8 bases. This TCR came from a woman in her late teens or twenties with acute or convalescent COVID-19. What was sequenced was peripheral blood. In DNA, the CDR3 is TGTGCCAGCAGCCAATTTACTAGCGGCGGTTACAATGAGCAGTTCTTC. Its translation: CASSQFTSGGYNEQFF.